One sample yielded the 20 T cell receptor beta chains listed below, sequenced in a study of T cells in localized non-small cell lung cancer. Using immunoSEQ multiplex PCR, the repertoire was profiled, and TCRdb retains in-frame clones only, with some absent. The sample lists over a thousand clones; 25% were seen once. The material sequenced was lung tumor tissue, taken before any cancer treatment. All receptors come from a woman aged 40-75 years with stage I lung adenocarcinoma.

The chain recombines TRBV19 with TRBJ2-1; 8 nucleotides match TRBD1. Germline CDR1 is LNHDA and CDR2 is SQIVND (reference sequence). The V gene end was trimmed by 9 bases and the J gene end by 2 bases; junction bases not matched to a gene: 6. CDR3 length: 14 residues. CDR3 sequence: CASRRTGTYNEQFF. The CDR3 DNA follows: TGTGCCAGCCGTAGGACAGGGACCTACAATGAGCAGTTCTTC.

DNA for the CDR3: TGTGCCAGCAGTGAAGTGGGCGGTCTAGCGGTGGAGAGCCATCAGCCCCAGCATTTT. It translates to CASSEVGGLAVESHQPQHF. The chain is built from TRBV2 and TRBJ1-5, with D unclear. The V and J ends lost 1 base and 5 bases respectively, with 24 bases between them. CDR1 and CDR2 from the germline V gene are SNHLY and FYNNEI. This CDR3 has 19 residues. The whole variable domain, filled in from reference TRBV2 and TRBJ1-5, reads EPEVTQTPSHQVTQMGQEVILRCVPISNHLYFYWYRQILGQKVEFLVSFYNNEISEKSEIFDDQFSVERPDGSNFTLKIRSTKLEDSAMYFCASSEVGGLAVESHQPQHFGDGTRLSIL.

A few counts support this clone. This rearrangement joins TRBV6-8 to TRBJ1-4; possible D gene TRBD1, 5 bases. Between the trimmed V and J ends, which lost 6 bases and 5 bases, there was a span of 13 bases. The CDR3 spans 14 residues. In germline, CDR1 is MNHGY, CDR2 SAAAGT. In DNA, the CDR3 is TGTGCCAGCAGCCAGGGACGGGGAAATGAAAAACTGTTTTTT. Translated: CASSQGRGNEKLFF.

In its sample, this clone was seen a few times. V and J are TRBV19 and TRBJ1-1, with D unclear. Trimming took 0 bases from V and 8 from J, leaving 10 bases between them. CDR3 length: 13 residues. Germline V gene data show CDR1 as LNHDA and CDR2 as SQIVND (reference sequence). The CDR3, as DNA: TGTGCCAGTAGTATAGATCGTTCCTTCGAAGCTTTCTTT. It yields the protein CASSIDRSFEAFF.

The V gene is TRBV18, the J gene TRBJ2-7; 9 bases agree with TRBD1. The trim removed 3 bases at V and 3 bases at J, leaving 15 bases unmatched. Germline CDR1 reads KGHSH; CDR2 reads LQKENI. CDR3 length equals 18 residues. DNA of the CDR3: TGTGCCAGCTCACCTGCGCACTCACCGGGACAGGGATTCTACGAGCAGTACTTC. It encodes CASSPAHSPGQGFYEQYF.

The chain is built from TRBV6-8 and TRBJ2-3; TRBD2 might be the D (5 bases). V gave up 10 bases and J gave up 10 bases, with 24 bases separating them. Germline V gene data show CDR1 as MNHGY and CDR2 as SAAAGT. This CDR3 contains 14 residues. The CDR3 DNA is TGTGCCATAAGAGAAATGAGAGGACTGCACCCGCAGTATTTT. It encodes CAIREMRGLHPQYF.

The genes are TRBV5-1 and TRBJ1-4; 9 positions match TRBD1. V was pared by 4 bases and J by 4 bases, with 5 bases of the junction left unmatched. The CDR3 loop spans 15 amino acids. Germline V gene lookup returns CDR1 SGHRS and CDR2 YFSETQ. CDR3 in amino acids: CASSKGQGYNEKLFF. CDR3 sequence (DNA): TGCGCCAGCAGCAAAGGACAGGGGTATAATGAAAAACTGTTTTTT. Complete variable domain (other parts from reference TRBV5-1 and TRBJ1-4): KAGVTQTPRYLIKTRGQQVTLSCSPISGHRSVSWYQQTPGQGLQFLFEYFSETQRNKGNFPGRFSGRQFSNSRSEMNVSTLELGDSALYLCASSKGQGYNEKLFFGSGTQLSVL.

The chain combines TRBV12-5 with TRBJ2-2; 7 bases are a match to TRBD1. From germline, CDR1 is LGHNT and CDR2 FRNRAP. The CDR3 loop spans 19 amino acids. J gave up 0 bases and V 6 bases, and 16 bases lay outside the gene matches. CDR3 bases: TGTGCTAGTGGCGAGATTAAAGATGGACAGGCGGCGAACACCGGGGAGCTGTTTTTT. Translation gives CASGEIKDGQAANTGELFF.

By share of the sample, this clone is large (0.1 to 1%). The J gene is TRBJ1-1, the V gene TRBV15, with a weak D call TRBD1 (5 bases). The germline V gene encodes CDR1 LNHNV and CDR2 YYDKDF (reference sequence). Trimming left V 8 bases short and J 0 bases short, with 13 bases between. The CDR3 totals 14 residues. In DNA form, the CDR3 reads TGTGCCACCGGACTTGGGGGTGTGAACACTGAAGCTTTCTTT. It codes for CATGLGGVNTEAFF.

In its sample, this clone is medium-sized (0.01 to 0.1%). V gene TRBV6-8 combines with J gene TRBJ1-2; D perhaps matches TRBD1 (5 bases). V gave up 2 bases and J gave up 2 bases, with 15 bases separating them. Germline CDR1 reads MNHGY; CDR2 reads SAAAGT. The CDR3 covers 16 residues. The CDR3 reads CASSYTSGTANYGYTF. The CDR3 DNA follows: TGTGCCAGCAGTTACACATCCGGGACTGCCAACTATGGCTACACCTTC.

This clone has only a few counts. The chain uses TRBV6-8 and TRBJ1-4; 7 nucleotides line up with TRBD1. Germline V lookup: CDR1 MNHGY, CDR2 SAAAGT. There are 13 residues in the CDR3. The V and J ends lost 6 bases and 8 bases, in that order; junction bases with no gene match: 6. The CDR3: CASSNRGEEKLFF. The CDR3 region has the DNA TGTGCCAGCAGCAACAGGGGAGAGGAAAAACTGTTTTTT.

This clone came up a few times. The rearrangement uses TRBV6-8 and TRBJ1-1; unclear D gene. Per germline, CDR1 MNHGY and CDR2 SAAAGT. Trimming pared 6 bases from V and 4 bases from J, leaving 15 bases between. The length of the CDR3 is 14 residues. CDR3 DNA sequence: TGTGCCAGCAGCTCCATACCCTCGACCACTGAAGCTTTCTTT. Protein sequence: CASSSIPSTTEAFF.

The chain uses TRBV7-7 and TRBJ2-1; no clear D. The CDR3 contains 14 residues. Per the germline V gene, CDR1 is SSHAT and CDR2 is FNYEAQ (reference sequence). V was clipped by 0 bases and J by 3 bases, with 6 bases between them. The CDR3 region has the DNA TGTGCCAGCAGCTTAGCAGGAATCTACAATGAGCAGTTCTTC. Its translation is CASSLAGIYNEQFF.

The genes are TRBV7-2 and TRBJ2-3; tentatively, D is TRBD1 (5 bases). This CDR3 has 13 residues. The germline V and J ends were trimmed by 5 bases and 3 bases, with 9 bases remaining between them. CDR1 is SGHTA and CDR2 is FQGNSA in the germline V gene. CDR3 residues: CASSDSWTDTQYF. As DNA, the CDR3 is TGTGCCAGCAGCGACAGTTGGACAGATACGCAGTATTTT.

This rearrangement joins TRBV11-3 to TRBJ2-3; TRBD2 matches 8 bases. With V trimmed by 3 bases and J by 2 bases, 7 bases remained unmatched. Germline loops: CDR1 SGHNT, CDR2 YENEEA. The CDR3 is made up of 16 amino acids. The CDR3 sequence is CASSLGRGGDTDTQYF. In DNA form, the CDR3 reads TGTGCCAGCAGCTTGGGTCGGGGGGGTGACACAGATACGCAGTATTTT.

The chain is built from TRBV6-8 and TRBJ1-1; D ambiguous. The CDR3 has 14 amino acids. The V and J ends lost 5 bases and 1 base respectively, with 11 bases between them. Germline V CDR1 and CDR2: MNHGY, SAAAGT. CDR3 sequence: CASSLQVGNTEAFF. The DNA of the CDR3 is TGTGCCAGCAGTCTCCAGGTCGGGAACACTGAAGCTTTCTTT.

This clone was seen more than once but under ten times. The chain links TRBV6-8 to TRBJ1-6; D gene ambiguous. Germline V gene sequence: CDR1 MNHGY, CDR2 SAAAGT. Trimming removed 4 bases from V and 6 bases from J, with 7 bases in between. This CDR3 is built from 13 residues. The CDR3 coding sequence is TGTGCCAGCAGTTTCGGGAGTAATTCACCCCTCCACTTT. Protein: CASSFGSNSPLHF.

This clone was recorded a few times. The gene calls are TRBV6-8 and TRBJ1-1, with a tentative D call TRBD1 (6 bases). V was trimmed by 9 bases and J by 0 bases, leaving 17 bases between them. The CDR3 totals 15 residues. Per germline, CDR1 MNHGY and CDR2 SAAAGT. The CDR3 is CASKLEDSMNTEAFF. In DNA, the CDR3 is TGTGCCAGTAAACTCGAGGACAGCATGAACACTGAAGCTTTCTTT.

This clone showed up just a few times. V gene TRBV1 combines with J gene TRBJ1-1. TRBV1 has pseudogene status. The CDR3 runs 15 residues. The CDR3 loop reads CASSQMQGGNTEAFF. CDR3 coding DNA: TGCGCCAGCAGCCAGATGCAGGGAGGTAACACTGAAGCTTTCTTT.

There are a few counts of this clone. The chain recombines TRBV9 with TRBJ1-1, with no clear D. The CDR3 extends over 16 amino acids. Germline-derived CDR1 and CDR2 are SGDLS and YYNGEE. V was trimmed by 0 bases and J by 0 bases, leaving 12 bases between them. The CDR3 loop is CASSVEDFPMNTEAFF. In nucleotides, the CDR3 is TGTGCCAGCAGCGTAGAGGACTTCCCCATGAACACTGAAGCTTTCTTT.